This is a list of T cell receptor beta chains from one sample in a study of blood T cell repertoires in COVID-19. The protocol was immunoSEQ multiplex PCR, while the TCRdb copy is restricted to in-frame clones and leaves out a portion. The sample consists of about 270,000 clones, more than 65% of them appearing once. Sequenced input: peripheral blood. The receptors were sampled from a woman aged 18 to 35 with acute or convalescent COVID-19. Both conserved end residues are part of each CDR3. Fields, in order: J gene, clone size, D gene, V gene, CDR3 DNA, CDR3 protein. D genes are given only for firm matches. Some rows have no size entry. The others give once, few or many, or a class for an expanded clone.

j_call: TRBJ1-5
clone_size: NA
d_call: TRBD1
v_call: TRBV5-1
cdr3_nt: TGCGCCAGCAGCTACCAGGGGGATTCCAATCAGCCCCAGCATTTT
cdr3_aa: CASSYQGDSNQPQHF

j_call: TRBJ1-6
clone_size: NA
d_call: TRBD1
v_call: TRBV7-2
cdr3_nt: TGTGCCAGCAGCGTCAGGGGGACGGGTAATAATTCACCCCTCCACTTT
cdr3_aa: CASSVRGTGNNSPLHF

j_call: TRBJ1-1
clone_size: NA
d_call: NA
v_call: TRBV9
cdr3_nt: TGTGCCAGCAGCGCCATGACAGGGAACACTGAAGCTTTCTTT
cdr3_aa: CASSAMTGNTEAFF

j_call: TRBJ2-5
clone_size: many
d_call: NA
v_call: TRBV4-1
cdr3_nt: TGCGCCAGCAGCCATGAGGAGCGAGAGACCCAGTACTTC
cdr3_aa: CASSHEERETQYF

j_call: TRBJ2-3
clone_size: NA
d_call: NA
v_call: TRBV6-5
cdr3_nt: TGTGCCAGCAGTTACGGTGCGTATGGAGGAAAGTATTTT
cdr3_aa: CASSYGAYGGKYF

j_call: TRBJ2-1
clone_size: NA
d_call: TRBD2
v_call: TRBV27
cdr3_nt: TGTGCCAGCAGTTTATCAATAGCGGGCCGATACAATGAGCAGTTCTTC
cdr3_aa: CASSLSIAGRYNEQFF

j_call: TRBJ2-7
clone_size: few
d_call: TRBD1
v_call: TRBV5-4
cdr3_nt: TGTGCCAGCAGCTCCGGGACAGCAGGAACCTACGAGCAGTACTTC
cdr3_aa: CASSSGTAGTYEQYF

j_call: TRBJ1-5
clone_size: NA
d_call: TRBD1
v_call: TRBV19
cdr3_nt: TGTGCCAGTAGTATACGGACAGGGGGCGGCAATCAGCCCCAGCATTTT
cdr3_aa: CASSIRTGGGNQPQHF

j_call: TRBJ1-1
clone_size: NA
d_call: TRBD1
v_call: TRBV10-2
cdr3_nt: TGCGCCAGCAGTGCTAACAGGGGCGGACCAATGCTGAACACTGAAGCTTTCTTT
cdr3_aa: CASSANRGGPMLNTEAFF

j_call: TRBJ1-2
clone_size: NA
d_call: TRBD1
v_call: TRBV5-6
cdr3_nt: TGTGCCAGCAGCGAAGTGGACAGGGATTTGTATGGCTACACCTTC
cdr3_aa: CASSEVDRDLYGYTF

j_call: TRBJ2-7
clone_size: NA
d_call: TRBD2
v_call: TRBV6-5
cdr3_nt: TGTGCCAGCAGCCGCTCGACTAGCGCATCCTACGAGCAGTACTTC
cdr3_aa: CASSRSTSASYEQYF

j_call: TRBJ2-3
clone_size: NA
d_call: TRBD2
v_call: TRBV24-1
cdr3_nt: TGTGCCACCAGTGATTCAAGCGGGAGGGAGACAGATACGCAGTATTTT
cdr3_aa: CATSDSSGRETDTQYF

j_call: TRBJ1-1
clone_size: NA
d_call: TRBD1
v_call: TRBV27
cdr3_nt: TGTGCCAGCAGTTCGACAGGGATGAACACTGAAGCTTTCTTT
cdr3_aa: CASSSTGMNTEAFF

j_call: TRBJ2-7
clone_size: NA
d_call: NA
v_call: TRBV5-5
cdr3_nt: TGTGCCAGCAGCCTAGACGGCGGCTACGAGCAGTACTTC
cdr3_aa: CASSLDGGYEQYF

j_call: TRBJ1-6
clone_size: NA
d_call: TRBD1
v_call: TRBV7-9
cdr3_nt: TGTGCCAGCAGCCAGGACAGGGGGCGTTCACCCCTCCACTTT
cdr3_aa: CASSQDRGRSPLHF

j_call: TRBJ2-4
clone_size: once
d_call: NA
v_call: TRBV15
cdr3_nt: TGTGCCACCAGCATCCGACAGGGTCGGGGGAGAAACATTCAGTACTTC
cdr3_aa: CATSIRQGRGRNIQYF

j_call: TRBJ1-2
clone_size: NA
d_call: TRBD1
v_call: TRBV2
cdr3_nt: TGTGCCAGCAACGACAGGGGAGCGGGTCCTGGCTACACCTTC
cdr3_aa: CASNDRGAGPGYTF

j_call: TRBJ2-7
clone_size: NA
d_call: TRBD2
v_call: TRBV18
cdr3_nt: TGTGCCAGCTCACCGACTAGCGGGATGTCCTACGAGCAGTACTTC
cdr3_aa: CASSPTSGMSYEQYF

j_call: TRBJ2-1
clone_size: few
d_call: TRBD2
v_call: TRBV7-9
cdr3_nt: TGTGCCAGCAGCTTAGGCCGGGAGGAGAGGTGGAATGAGCAGTTCTTC
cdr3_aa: CASSLGREERWNEQFF

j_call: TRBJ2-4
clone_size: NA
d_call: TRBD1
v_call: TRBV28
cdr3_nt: TGTGCCAGCAGTCCTCAGGGACAGAAAAACATTCAGTACTTC
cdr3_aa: CASSPQGQKNIQYF

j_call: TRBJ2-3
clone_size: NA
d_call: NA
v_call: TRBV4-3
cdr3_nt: TGCGCCAACCCCGTGGGGCTGATCACAGATACGCAGTATTTT
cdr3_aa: CANPVGLITDTQYF

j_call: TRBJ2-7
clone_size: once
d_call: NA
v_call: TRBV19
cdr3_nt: TGTGCCAGTAGTCCCGGAGGGGGCTACTACGAGCAGTACTTC
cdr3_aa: CASSPGGGYYEQYF

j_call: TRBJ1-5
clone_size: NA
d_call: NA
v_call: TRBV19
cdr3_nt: TGTGCCAGTAGTCCCCGGACTGTCGGCAATCAGCCCCAGCATTTT
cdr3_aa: CASSPRTVGNQPQHF

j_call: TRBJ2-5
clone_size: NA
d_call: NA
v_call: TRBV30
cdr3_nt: TGTGCCTGGAGTGTGGTCGGTGGGGGGATTGCAGAGACCCAGTACTTC
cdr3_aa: CAWSVVGGGIAETQYF

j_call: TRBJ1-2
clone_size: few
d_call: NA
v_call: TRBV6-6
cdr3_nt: TGTGCCAGCAGTCTCTCGGGGGGCGAGGGCTATGGCTACACCTTC
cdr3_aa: CASSLSGGEGYGYTF

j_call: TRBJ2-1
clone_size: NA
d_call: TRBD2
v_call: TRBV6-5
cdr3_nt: TGTGCCAGCAGTTACGACCCCGGGACTAGAATCAGTGAGCAGTTCTTC
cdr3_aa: CASSYDPGTRISEQFF

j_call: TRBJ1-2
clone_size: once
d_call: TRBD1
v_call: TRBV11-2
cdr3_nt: TGTGCCAGCAGCGCCTTGGCCGGGACAGGCTCCTATGGCTACACCTTC
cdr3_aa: CASSALAGTGSYGYTF

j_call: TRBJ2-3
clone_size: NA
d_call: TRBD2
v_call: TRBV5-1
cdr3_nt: TGCGCCAGCAGCTTGGGTTTAGCGGGAGCTTCGAGCACAGATACGCAGTATTTT
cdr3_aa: CASSLGLAGASSTDTQYF

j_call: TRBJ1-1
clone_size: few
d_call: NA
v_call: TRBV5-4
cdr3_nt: TGTGCCAGCAGAACAGACAGACTCAAAAACACTGAAGCTTTCTTT
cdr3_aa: CASRTDRLKNTEAFF

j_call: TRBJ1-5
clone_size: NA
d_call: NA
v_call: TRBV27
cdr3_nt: TGTGCCACAGGACTATCCGGTCAGCCCCAGCATTTT
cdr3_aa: CATGLSGQPQHF